Below, 20 T cell receptor beta chains from the same sample are listed, as sequenced in a study of cytomegalovirus exposure and HLA in healthy donors. Use of 60 Vbeta and 13 Jbeta primers characterized the PCR. Sequencing used immunoSEQ multiplex PCR; TCRdb keeps in-frame clones, though not all of them. The repertoire includes fewer than 75,000 clones, about 80% of them detected once, and approximately 4.3% sits in the top ten. Sequencing was performed on PBMCs. The origin of the receptors is a man in his thirties or forties in good health and CMV-seronegative.

The rearrangement links TRBV14 to TRBJ1-2, with a possible D match to TRBD1 (5 bases). With 2 bases removed from V and 4 bases from J, the gap between germline ends came to 11 bases. This CDR3 has 14 residues. Germline loops: CDR1 SGHDN, CDR2 FVKESK. CDR3 sequence: CASSQRRALYGYTF. The CDR3 DNA reads as TGTGCCAGCAGCCAACGCAGGGCGCTCTATGGCTACACCTTC.

The V gene is TRBV6-5, the J gene TRBJ2-3, with a weak D call TRBD1 (6 bases). The CDR3 has 15 residues. Germline-derived CDR1 and CDR2 are MNHEY and SVGAGI. With 6 bases removed from V and 6 bases from J, the gap between germline ends came to 19 bases. CDR3 residues: CASRTTQGHHDTQYF. The CDR3 coding sequence is TGTGCCAGCAGAACAACCCAGGGGCATCATGATACGCAGTATTTT.

This sequence joins TRBV6-4 and TRBJ2-3; D is unclear. This CDR3 region has 13 residues. V lost 3 bases and J lost 3, with 7 bases in between. In germline, CDR1 is MRHNA, CDR2 SNTAGT. CDR3 in DNA: TGTGCCAGCAGTGAAACACCTACAGATACGCAGTATTTT. It translates to CASSETPTDTQYF.

This clone was observed a handful of times. This chain connects TRBV2 to TRBJ1-5, with 9 positions matching TRBD1. V trimming: 8 bases; J trimming: 4 bases; junction bases outside the gene matches: 6. The germline CDR1 and CDR2 sequences are SNHLY and FYNNEI. The CDR3 is made up of 14 amino acids. The CDR3 is CASRGQGGNQPQHF. The CDR3, as DNA: TGTGCCAGCCGGGGACAGGGTGGTAATCAGCCCCAGCATTTT.

The chain couples TRBV19 to TRBJ2-2; no clear D gene. The CDR3 contains 14 residues. The ends were cut back, 3 bases at V and 4 bases at J, with 9 bases in the middle. Germline V CDR1 and CDR2: LNHDA, SQIVND (reference sequence). The CDR3 DNA is TGTGCCAGTAGTATCCTCTCTATCACCGGGGAGCTGTTTTTT. This codes for CASSILSITGELFF.

V gene TRBV6-1 combines with J gene TRBJ2-7; 9 bases agree with TRBD1. The CDR3 is 15 residues long. CDR1 and CDR2 from the germline V gene are MNHNS and SASEGT. V lost 9 bases, J lost 2 bases, and 11 bases stayed unmatched. In nucleotides, the CDR3 is TGTGCCAGTACGCAGCCGGGACAGGGCACCTACGAGCAGTACTTC. This codes for CASTQPGQGTYEQYF.

V and J are TRBV9 and TRBJ1-1; D is uncertain. Deletions cut 4 bases from V and 1 base from J, with 11 bases between. CDR1 is SGDLS, CDR2 YYNGEE, per germline. The CDR3 totals 14 residues. This CDR3 is CASSQHIGNTEAFF. CDR3 in DNA: TGTGCCAGCAGCCAACACATTGGGAACACTGAAGCTTTCTTT.

V usage is TRBV30 and J usage is TRBJ1-2; 7 bases align to TRBD1. This CDR3 comprises 13 residues. The ends lost 3 bases at V and 6 bases at J; junction bases unmatched: 7. The germline V gene encodes CDR1 GTSNPN and CDR2 SVGIG (reference sequence). CDR3 sequence (DNA): TGTGCCTGGAGCGCAGGGACAGCGAATGGCTACACCTTC. This gives the protein CAWSAGTANGYTF.

This clone was observed a handful of times. This rearrangement joins TRBV4-1 to TRBJ2-7; TRBD2 aligns across 7 bases. V dropped 4 bases and J dropped 4; count of bases not matched to a gene: 7. The CDR3 consists of 14 residues. The germline CDR1 and CDR2 sequences are MGHRA and YSYEKL. CDR3 in DNA: TGCGCCAGCAGCCCACTAGCGTCCTCTTACGAGCAGTACTTC. Its protein product is CASSPLASSYEQYF.

The chain links TRBV5-1 to TRBJ2-5; the match to TRBD1 covers 9 bases. The CDR3 contains 18 residues. J was trimmed by 3 bases and V by 4 bases; bases with no gene match: 16. Germline V lookup: CDR1 SGHRS, CDR2 YFSETQ. The CDR3 DNA reads as TGCGCCAGCAGCATGACGGGACAGGGCTCCCGAGAGAAAGAGACCCAGTACTTC. Translating it yields CASSMTGQGSREKETQYF.

This clone showed up just a few times. This rearrangement joins TRBV5-6 to TRBJ1-4, with TRBD1 matching over 9 bases. Looked up from germline, CDR1 is SGHDT and CDR2 is YYEEEE. V shed 4 bases and J 5 bases; nucleotides not matched to a gene: 6. This CDR3 is built from 15 residues. The CDR3 nucleotides are TGTGCCAGCAGCCGTTACAGGGGGCCGAATGAAAAACTGTTTTTT. Protein product: CASSRYRGPNEKLFF.

This chain joins TRBV15 and TRBJ1-1; D is ambiguous. V lost 1 base to trimming and J lost 2 bases, with 8 bases between them. The CDR3 length is 14 residues. Germline CDR1 LNHNV, CDR2 YYDKDF (reference sequence). This CDR3 reads CATSRGARNTEAFF. CDR3 coding DNA: TGTGCCACCAGCAGAGGGGCAAGAAACACTGAAGCTTTCTTT. Complete variable domain (other parts from reference TRBV15 and TRBJ1-1): DAMVIQNPRYQVTQFGKPVTLSCSQTLNHNVMYWYQQKSSQAPKLLFHYYDKDFNNEADTPDNFQSRRPNTSFCFLDIRSPGLGDTAMYLCATSRGARNTEAFFGQGTRLTVV.

This rearrangement joins TRBV7-2 to TRBJ2-5; D possibly corresponds to TRBD2 (5 bases). CDR1 and CDR2 from the germline V gene are SGHTA and FQGNSA. Trimming shortened V by 5 bases and J by 5 bases, and 15 bases separated the two germline ends. CDR3 length equals 14 residues. The CDR3 protein is CASSLGLLPETQYF. The CDR3 region has the DNA TGTGCCAGCAGCCTCGGACTCCTTCCGGAGACCCAGTACTTC.

This chain joins TRBV6-5 and TRBJ2-7; TRBD2 matches 11 bases. The length of the CDR3 is 15 residues. CDR1 is MNHEY, CDR2 SVGAGI, per germline. J was trimmed by 0 bases and V by 7 bases; bases with no gene match: 5. CDR3 DNA sequence: TGTGCCAGCAAAAGTAGCGGGGGGGCCTCCTACGAGCAGTACTTC. This gives the protein CASKSSGGASYEQYF.

This clone was observed a handful of times. The V call is TRBV19, the J call TRBJ2-2; 10 bases align to TRBD1. V lost 0 bases and J lost 6; bases outside the gene matches: 4. Germline values: CDR1 LNHDA, CDR2 SQIVND (reference sequence). The CDR3 loop spans 16 amino acids. CDR3 nucleotide sequence: TGTGCCAGTAGTATAGATGGGACAGGGGTGGCCGGGGAGCTGTTTTTT. It yields the protein CASSIDGTGVAGELFF.

The gene calls are TRBV10-3 and TRBJ1-2; 7 bases are shared with TRBD1. This CDR3 spans 19 amino acids. Germline trimming cut 3 bases from V and 0 bases from J; bases unmatched to any gene: 16. The V gene's germline CDR1 is ENHRY and CDR2 SYGVKD. Here the CDR3 DNA reads TGTGCCATCAGTGAAGGCTTTTTAAGACAGGGAGAGGCTAACTATGGCTACACCTTC. Translated, it gives CAISEGFLRQGEANYGYTF.

This clone has only one observation. The CDR3 nucleotides read TGTGCCAGCTCCGGGTACGGGAGTAGCGGGGAGCTGTTTTTT. The encoded protein is CASSGYGSSGELFF. The chain recombines TRBV5-4 with TRBJ2-2, with D possibly being TRBD2 (6 bases). V was cut by 7 bases and J by 7 bases, with 17 bases left in between. The CDR3 sequence is 14 residues long. The germline V gene has CDR1 SGHNT and CDR2 YYREEE (reference sequence).

This rearrangement joins TRBV15 to TRBJ2-1, with 7 nucleotides matching TRBD1. The CDR3 is made up of 15 amino acids. Germline lookup yields CDR1 LNHNV and CDR2 YYDKDF (reference sequence). The V segment lost 1 base and the J segment 3 bases; nucleotides outside the gene matches: 3. The CDR3 sequence is CATSRGTGDYNEQFF. CDR3 in DNA: TGTGCCACCAGCAGAGGGACAGGCGACTACAATGAGCAGTTCTTC. The whole variable domain, filled in from reference TRBV15 and TRBJ2-1, reads DAMVIQNPRYQVTQFGKPVTLSCSQTLNHNVMYWYQQKSSQAPKLLFHYYDKDFNNEADTPDNFQSRRPNTSFCFLDIRSPGLGDTAMYLCATSRGTGDYNEQFFGPGTRLTVL.

This clone has just one count. The chain couples TRBV2 to TRBJ1-2; D not resolved. The germline V and J ends were trimmed by 8 bases and 0 bases, with 19 bases remaining between them. Germline V gene sequence: CDR1 SNHLY, CDR2 FYNNEI. This CDR3 has 16 residues. CDR3 DNA: TGTGCCAGCGTTTTGCGGAGGGTCGGGTCTAACTATGGCTACACCTTC. Translated: CASVLRRVGSNYGYTF.

This rearrangement joins TRBV6-6 to TRBJ2-3; D is unresolved. Trimming took off 6 bases at V and 4 bases at J, with 20 bases between the two ends. The CDR3 is 16 residues long. The germline V gene has CDR1 MNHNY and CDR2 SVGAGI (reference sequence). DNA of the CDR3: TGTGCCAGCAGCCAAACGGCAAAATGGCAGGCAGATACGCAGTATTTT. It is translated as CASSQTAKWQADTQYF.